This TCR beta chain was captured by sequencing in a study of high-grade serous ovarian cancer treatment subgroups. The ends were cut back, 3 bases at V and 7 bases at J, with 17 bases in the middle. Germline CDR1 and CDR2: SGDLS and YYNGEE. CDR3 size: 15 residues. The tumor samples were collected prior to definitive surgery or chemotherapy. The method was immunoSEQ multiplex PCR; TCRdb's version includes in-frame clones alone and lacks a portion of them. The repertoire has 18,000 or so clones, about three quarters of them found once; the top ten carry approximately 6.9%. The sequencing sample was made of tumor tissue. The sequence was obtained from a human donor with high-grade serous ovarian cancer. The gene calls are TRBV9 and TRBJ2-1; TRBD2 might be the D (7 bases). DNA of the CDR3: TGTGCCAGCAGCGAGAGGGGGGAGGGCCGGAATGAGCAGTTCTTC. Protein product: CASSERGEGRNEQFF.